Below are 27 T cell receptor beta chains sequenced from a single sample in a study of T cells after posttransplantation cyclophosphamide. Treatment was busulfan-fludarabine conditioning, a marrow graft, and cyclophosphamide on days +3 and +4. The data were produced by immunoSEQ multiplex PCR, yet TCRdb's version contains in-frame clones alone and is incomplete. The data contain about 3,300 clones, about 85% of them singletons. Sample: PBMCs, taken more than 150 days after allogeneic stem cell transplant with posttransplant cyclophosphamide. These receptors came from a male patient aged 55 to 69 who received an allogeneic stem cell transplant from a related donor and was CMV-positive. Some of the T cells may derive from the graft donor.

This clone was recorded once. The chain is built from TRBV19 and TRBJ2-5; 7 bases agree with TRBD2. The CDR3 is 16 residues long. The J segment lost 5 bases and the V segment lost 5 bases, leaving 14 bases of the junction unmatched. Germline CDR1 is LNHDA and CDR2 is SQIVND (reference sequence). CDR3 in amino acids: CASSLSGARPQETQYF. DNA of the CDR3: TGTGCCAGTAGTCTCAGCGGGGCTAGACCCCAGGAGACCCAGTACTTC. Full variable domain (outside the CDR3, taken from reference TRBV19 and TRBJ2-5): DGGITQSPKYLFRKEGQNVTLSCEQNLNHDAMYWYRQDPGQGLRLIYYSQIVNDFQKGDIAEGYSVSREKKESFPLTVTSAQKNPTAFYLCASSLSGARPQETQYFGPGTRLLVL.

The V gene is TRBV6-1, the J gene TRBJ1-1, with 7 nucleotides matching TRBD1. This CDR3 contains 13 residues. Per the germline V gene, CDR1 is MNHNS and CDR2 is SASEGT. The V and J ends lost 6 bases and 1 base, in that order; junction bases with no gene match: 2. CDR3 loop: CASRGGANTEAFF. The CDR3, as DNA: TGTGCCAGCAGAGGGGGCGCGAACACTGAAGCTTTCTTT.

The V and J genes are TRBV5-1 and TRBJ2-5; D not resolved. Trimming pared 0 bases from V and 3 bases from J, leaving 9 bases between. This CDR3 comprises 14 residues. Germline V gene sequence: CDR1 SGHRS, CDR2 YFSETQ. The CDR3 protein is CASSLVSTKETQYF. In nucleotides, the CDR3 is TGCGCCAGCAGCTTGGTTTCTACCAAAGAGACCCAGTACTTC.

The chain joins TRBV29-1 to TRBJ1-2, with D possibly matching TRBD1 (6 bases). V was clipped by 0 bases and J by 4 bases, with 9 bases between them. Germline CDR1 reads SQVTM; CDR2 reads ANQGSEA. This CDR3 has 13 residues. The CDR3 reads CSVEEIRGYGYTF. The CDR3 DNA reads as TGCAGCGTTGAAGAAATCAGGGGCTATGGCTACACCTTC.

The rearrangement joins TRBV7-3 to TRBJ1-3, with 7 bases lining up with TRBD1. CDR3 size: 13 residues. CDR1 SGHTA and CDR2 FQGTGA come from the germline V gene. V gave up 5 bases and J gave up 4 bases; unmatched junction bases: 2. CDR3 protein: CASSMDRGNTIYF. CDR3 coding DNA: TGTGCCAGCAGCATGGACAGGGGAAACACCATATATTTT.

This chain connects TRBV5-5 to TRBJ1-4; maybe TRBD1 (6 bases). Germline lookup yields CDR1 SGHKS and CDR2 YYEKEE (reference sequence). V lost 3 bases, J lost 2 bases, and 11 bases lay in between. This CDR3 has 15 residues. The CDR3 DNA reads TGTGCCAGCAGCTCACAGGGACCGACTAATGAAAAACTGTTTTTT. This sequence encodes CASSSQGPTNEKLFF.

This clone showed up just a few times. This chain uses TRBV7-6 with TRBJ2-5; the match to TRBD2 covers 11 bases. The V gene end was trimmed by 0 bases and the J gene end by 5 bases; junction bases not matched to a gene: 5. CDR1 SGHVS and CDR2 FNYEAQ come from the germline V gene. CDR3 size: 16 residues. CDR3 DNA: TGTGCCAGCAGCTTAGCGACCAGACTAGCGGGGGAGACCCAGTACTTC. It is translated as CASSLATRLAGETQYF.

The J gene is TRBJ2-3, the V gene TRBV28; D might be TRBD1 (5 bases). V lost 4 bases and J 2 bases, leaving 10 bases between the germline ends. Germline values: CDR1 MDHEN, CDR2 SYDVKM. The CDR3 is made up of 14 amino acids. CDR3 protein: CASSSDRFTDTQYF. DNA of the CDR3: TGTGCCAGCAGTTCAGACAGATTCACAGATACGCAGTATTTT.

CDR3 sequence: CASSFPRAGSPNTGELFF. CDR3 DNA sequence: TGCGCCAGCAGCTTCCCCAGGGCAGGGTCCCCCAACACCGGGGAGCTGTTTTTT. This chain connects TRBV5-1 to TRBJ2-2; the D gene is possibly TRBD1 (5 bases). V gave up 2 bases and J gave up 2 bases, with 19 bases separating them. The length of the CDR3 is 18 residues. Germline-derived CDR1 and CDR2 are SGHRS and YFSETQ.

This chain connects TRBV27 to TRBJ2-1, with 11 bases lining up with TRBD1. The germline V gene has CDR1 MNHEY and CDR2 SMNVEV (reference sequence). The CDR3 loop spans 15 amino acids. V trimming: 7 bases; J trimming: 3 bases; junction bases outside the gene matches: 5. In nucleotides, the CDR3 is TGTGCCAGCACAACCGGGACAGGGGGCTACAATGAGCAGTTCTTC. Amino acid sequence: CASTTGTGGYNEQFF.

The chain uses TRBV19 and TRBJ1-5; 8 bases line up with TRBD1. There are 16 residues in the CDR3. Germline trimming cut 6 bases from V and 5 bases from J; bases unmatched to any gene: 12. The V gene's germline CDR1 is LNHDA and CDR2 SQIVND (reference sequence). The CDR3 here is CASRSGQGATYQPQHF. As DNA, the CDR3 is TGTGCCAGTAGGTCGGGGCAGGGGGCGACTTATCAGCCCCAGCATTTT.

The V call is TRBV18, the J call TRBJ2-3; no clear D. Germline V gene lookup returns CDR1 KGHSH and CDR2 LQKENI. V was trimmed by 3 bases and J by 6 bases, leaving 4 bases between them. The CDR3 has 11 residues. The CDR3 is CASSPGDTQYF. CDR3 DNA: TGTGCCAGCTCACCCGGGGATACGCAGTATTTT.

The V gene is TRBV2, the J gene TRBJ1-5; 7 bases map to TRBD1. V shed 3 bases and J 0 bases; nucleotides not matched to a gene: 8. The CDR3 extends over 17 amino acids. Germline V gives CDR1 SNHLY, CDR2 FYNNEI. The DNA of the CDR3 is TGTGCCAGCAGTGAGAGGGGGCCTACCTATAGCAATCAGCCCCAGCATTTT. Amino acids: CASSERGPTYSNQPQHF.

This chain joins TRBV25-1 and TRBJ1-1; D gene unclear. Germline lookup yields CDR1 MGHDK and CDR2 SYGVNS. CDR3 length: 11 amino acids. V was pared by 7 bases and J by 1 base, with 4 bases between. The CDR3 reads CASTGNTEAFF. DNA for the CDR3: TGTGCCAGCACGGGGAACACTGAAGCTTTCTTT.

This clone was seen once. The genes are TRBV7-6 and TRBJ2-5; D may be TRBD1 (7 bases). Germline V gene data show CDR1 as SGHVS and CDR2 as FNYEAQ. V was cut by 1 base and J by 2 bases, with 17 bases left in between. The CDR3 is 17 residues long. Written as DNA, the CDR3 is TGTGCCAGCAGCTTAGGCGTGAGACAGGGAGGTCAAGAGACCCAGTACTTC. Its protein product is CASSLGVRQGGQETQYF. The full variable domain, in which reference TRBV7-6 and TRBJ2-5 provide the parts outside the CDR3, is GAGVSQSPRYKVTKRGQDVALRCDPISGHVSLYWYRQALGQGPEFLTYFNYEAQQDKSGLPNDRFSAERPEGSISTLTIQRTEQRDSAMYRCASSLGVRQGGQETQYFGPGTRLLVL.

This sequence joins TRBV5-6 and TRBJ2-3; D remains unclear. The germline CDR1 and CDR2 sequences are SGHDT and YYEEEE. Trimming took off 1 base at V and 4 bases at J, with 7 bases between the two ends. This CDR3 contains 13 residues. CDR3 bases: TGTGCCAGCAGCTTGAGCCTAGCAGATACGCAGTATTTT. This gives the protein CASSLSLADTQYF.

This chain links TRBV7-9 with TRBJ1-1; maybe TRBD1 (5 bases). This CDR3 is 15 amino acids long. Germline V gene lookup returns CDR1 SEHNR and CDR2 FQNEAQ (reference sequence). The V gene lost 2 bases and the J gene lost 1 base, with 11 bases spanning the gap. This CDR3 reads CASSLQGWGNTEAFF. Here the CDR3 DNA reads TGTGCCAGCAGCTTACAGGGCTGGGGGAACACTGAAGCTTTCTTT.

In its sample, this clone was seen once. V gene TRBV5-6 combines with J gene TRBJ2-3; 9 bases fit TRBD2. The V and J ends lost 2 bases and 14 bases, in that order; junction bases with no gene match: 6. The CDR3 extends over 12 amino acids. CDR1 and CDR2 (germline): SGHDT, YYEEEE. The CDR3 DNA follows: TGTGCCAGCAGCTTAGCCGGGACTAGCATGTATTTT. Translation: CASSLAGTSMYF.

Details on this clone: The junction departs from the called germline gene at one end, perhaps through a read error. The V gene is TRBV29-1, the J gene TRBJ2-6; weak D call: TRBD1 (7 bases). The CDR3 totals 19 residues. Germline values: CDR1 SQVTM, CDR2 ANQGSEA. CDR3 sequence reads: CSVESAVGRGVSGANVLAF. Written as DNA, the CDR3 is TGCAGCGTTGAAAGTGCCGTGGGCAGGGGGGTCTCTGGGGCCAACGTCCTGGCTTTC.

V is TRBV7-9 and J is TRBJ1-1; D gene ambiguous. The CDR3 is 11 amino acids. Trimming took off 4 bases at V and 3 bases at J, with 3 bases between the two ends. Germline CDR1 SEHNR, CDR2 FQNEAQ (reference sequence). The CDR3 region is CASSSDTEAFF. The CDR3 DNA reads TGTGCCAGCAGCTCCGACACTGAAGCTTTCTTT. Full variable domain (missing parts from reference TRBV7-9 and TRBJ1-1): DTGVSQNPRHKITKRGQNVTFRCDPISEHNRLYWYRQTLGQGPEFLTYFQNEAQLEKSRLLSDRFSAERPKGSFSTLEIQRTEQGDSAMYLCASSSDTEAFFGQGTRLTVV.

The genes are TRBV6-6 and TRBJ2-2; tentatively, D is TRBD1 (6 bases). The CDR3 spans 14 residues. Trimming removed 6 bases from V and 5 bases from J, with 13 bases in between. Germline CDR1 and CDR2: MNHNY and SVGAGI (reference sequence). CDR3 sequence (DNA): TGTGCCAGCAGCCAGTCCAGGGGAACCGGGGAGCTGTTTTTT. Translating gives CASSQSRGTGELFF.

This chain joins TRBV19 and TRBJ2-1, with 11 bases matching TRBD2. The CDR3 loop spans 15 amino acids. Germline CDR1 reads LNHDA; CDR2 reads SQIVND (reference sequence). J was trimmed by 7 bases and V by 3 bases; bases with no gene match: 5. CDR3 in amino acids: CASSILASGRNEQFF. DNA for the CDR3: TGTGCCAGTAGTATTTTGGCTAGCGGGAGGAATGAGCAGTTCTTC.

The genes are TRBV5-1 and TRBJ2-2, with 12 bases identical to TRBD1. The CDR3 covers 17 residues. Germline V gene data show CDR1 as SGHRS and CDR2 as YFSETQ. V lost 4 bases to trimming and J lost 4 bases; unmatched junction nucleotides: 8. The CDR3 DNA follows: TGCGCCAGCAGCCCAGGGACAGGGGGCGCATTCACCGGGGAGCTGTTTTTT. It translates to CASSPGTGGAFTGELFF.

This chain connects TRBV7-6 to TRBJ2-3; TRBD2 matches at 9 bases. Germline V lookup: CDR1 SGHVS, CDR2 FNYEAQ. J was trimmed by 3 bases and V by 5 bases; bases with no gene match: 9. There are 16 residues in the CDR3. The CDR3, as DNA: TGTGCCAGCAGCCCCAGGGCGGGAGGGCCGACAGATACGCAGTATTTT. It encodes CASSPRAGGPTDTQYF.

In its sample, this clone ranks as large. This chain connects TRBV10-3 to TRBJ2-7, with D unclear. Between the trimmed V and J ends, which lost 2 bases and 3 bases, there was a span of 5 bases. The germline gives CDR1 ENHRY, CDR2 SYGVKD. The CDR3 is 12 residues long. CDR3 DNA: TGTGCCATCAGTGAGCCCAACTACGAGCAGTACTTC. Translation gives CAISEPNYEQYF.

This chain connects TRBV7-3 to TRBJ2-3, with 10 bases lining up with TRBD1. The germline gives CDR1 SGHTA, CDR2 FQGTGA. The V gene end was trimmed by 9 bases and the J gene end by 5 bases; junction bases not matched to a gene: 8. The CDR3 runs to 14 residues. The CDR3 is CASGRDRGVDTQYF. The CDR3 bases are TGTGCCAGTGGACGGGACAGGGGAGTAGATACGCAGTATTTT.

The J gene is TRBJ1-1, the V gene TRBV7-6; D gene uncertain. The V gene lost 2 bases and the J gene lost 7 bases, with 8 bases spanning the gap. Per the germline V gene, CDR1 is SGHVS and CDR2 is FNYEAQ. The CDR3 length is 12 residues. The CDR3 spells CASSLSGIEAFF. The CDR3 DNA sequence: TGTGCCAGCAGCTTATCGGGAATTGAAGCTTTCTTT.